The 9 T cell receptor beta chains presented below share a single source sample, sequenced in a study of OX40 agonist ivuxolimab in advanced cancers. Produced via immunoSEQ multiplex PCR; TCRdb's table is partial and in-frame only. The data hold 40,000 or so clones, with 65% to 85% observed a single time. The sequenced sample was CD4+ or CD8+ T cells sorted from blood, obtained in a trial of the OX40 agonist ivuxolimab. These receptors all come from an adult with an advanced solid tumor such as melanoma, head and neck, liver or kidney cancer.

The rearrangement links TRBV18 to TRBJ2-1; D ambiguous. The CDR3 has 12 amino acids. The germline V and J ends were trimmed by 4 bases and 7 bases, with 8 bases remaining between them. Germline V lookup: CDR1 KGHSH, CDR2 LQKENI. The CDR3 DNA reads as TGTGCCAGCTCACTTTATGGGAATGAGCAGTTCTTC. Protein: CASSLYGNEQFF.

The chain links TRBV9 to TRBJ2-3; D not resolved. The V end was cut by 4 bases, the J end by 1 base, with 7 bases between. The germline CDR1 and CDR2 sequences are SGDLS and YYNGEE. This CDR3 has 13 residues. The DNA for the CDR3 is TGTGCCAGCAGCCTCGGACGCACAGATACGCAGTATTTT. The encoded protein is CASSLGRTDTQYF.

V is TRBV7-2 and J is TRBJ1-2, with 9 bases matching TRBD1. V dropped 5 bases and J dropped 8; count of bases not matched to a gene: 6. Germline V gene data show CDR1 as SGHTA and CDR2 as FQGNSA. The CDR3 consists of 13 residues. The CDR3 nucleotides read TGTGCCAGCAGCCCAACCGACAGGGGGGGCTACACCTTC. Translated: CASSPTDRGGYTF.

This clone was counted a few times. The chain recombines TRBV5-5 with TRBJ2-2; D not certain. Germline assignment: CDR1 SGHKS and CDR2 YYEKEE (reference sequence). The V end lost 2 bases, the J end lost 3 bases, and 5 bases lay between the germline ends. The CDR3 is made up of 13 amino acids. The CDR3 nucleotides read TGTGCCAGCAGCTTTTTCCACACCGGGGAGCTGTTTTTT. This gives the protein CASSFFHTGELFF. Using reference TRBV5-5 and TRBJ2-2 for the parts outside the CDR3, the full variable domain is DAGVTQSPTHLIKTRGQQVTLRCSPISGHKSVSWYQQVLGQGPQFIFQYYEKEERGRGNFPDRFSARQFPNYSSELNVNALLLGDSALYLCASSFFHTGELFFGEGSRLTVL.

The chain uses TRBV19 and TRBJ2-3, with D maybe TRBD2 (6 bases). The germline CDR1 and CDR2 sequences are LNHDA and SQIVND (reference sequence). The CDR3 runs 15 residues. Trimming removed 2 bases from V and 5 bases from J, with 14 bases in between. DNA for the CDR3: TGTGCCAGTAGTATACAGGCGGGACTTAAAGATACGCAGTATTTT. Amino acid sequence: CASSIQAGLKDTQYF.

The V call is TRBV7-2, the J call TRBJ2-7; TRBD2 matches 9 bases. V lost 4 bases, J lost 1 base, and 14 bases stayed unmatched. Germline assignment: CDR1 SGHTA and CDR2 FQGNSA. The CDR3 has 18 residues. CDR3 protein: CASSSRGGRGVRSYEQYF. The CDR3 nucleotides read TGTGCCAGCAGCTCTAGAGGCGGGAGGGGTGTTCGTTCCTACGAGCAGTACTTC.

The chain joins TRBV27 to TRBJ1-5, with 10 nucleotides matching TRBD1. Germline V CDR1 and CDR2: MNHEY, SMNVEV (reference sequence). V shed 5 bases, J shed 5 bases, and the junction held 6 bases outside the gene matches. This CDR3 is 15 amino acids long. As DNA, the CDR3 is TGTGCCAGCAGTGACCTGGGACAGGGGTATCAGCCCCAGCATTTT. As protein: CASSDLGQGYQPQHF.

The V call is TRBV4-1, the J call TRBJ1-4, with D possibly TRBD1 on 5 matching bases. Germline CDR1 and CDR2: MGHRA and YSYEKL. The CDR3 is made up of 14 amino acids. V lost 6 bases, J lost 4 bases, and 12 bases lay in between. CDR3 sequence (DNA): TGCGCCAGCAGTCTCCAGGGAGTTAATGAAAAACTGTTTTTT. This encodes CASSLQGVNEKLFF.

There are a few counts of this clone. The chain couples TRBV10-3 to TRBJ1-2; the match to TRBD1 covers 8 bases. Per the germline V gene, CDR1 is ENHRY and CDR2 is SYGVKD. V shed 10 bases, J shed 4 bases, and the junction held 8 bases outside the gene matches. The CDR3 consists of 13 residues. The CDR3 is CATQQGETYGYTF. The CDR3 bases are TGTGCCACCCAACAGGGGGAAACCTATGGCTACACCTTC.